These 2 T cell receptor beta chains share one sample of origin, sequenced in a study of cytomegalovirus exposure and HLA in healthy donors. The study ran its PCR with 60 Vbeta and 13 Jbeta primers. The protocol was immunoSEQ multiplex PCR, while the TCRdb copy is restricted to in-frame clones and leaves out a portion. The sample carries 110,000 to 150,000 clones, roughly 10% recorded once. Input material: PBMCs. These receptors all come from a man in his fifties in good health and CMV-seronegative.

This clone came up a few times. The genes are TRBV5-1 and TRBJ2-7; tentatively, D is TRBD2 (5 bases). CDR1 is SGHRS, CDR2 YFSETQ, per germline. This CDR3 contains 11 residues. Trimming removed 2 bases at V and 5 bases at J, with 5 bases between. CDR3 region: CASSFGNEQYF. The CDR3 DNA reads as TGCGCCAGCAGCTTCGGGAACGAGCAGTACTTC.

The V gene is TRBV30, the J gene TRBJ1-5, with D unclear. The germline CDR1 and CDR2 sequences are GTSNPN and SVGIG (reference sequence). Trimming pared 0 bases from V and 3 bases from J, leaving 9 bases between. The CDR3 loop spans 14 amino acids. The CDR3 loop is CAWSVNSVNQPQHF. DNA of the CDR3: TGTGCCTGGAGTGTAAACAGTGTCAATCAGCCCCAGCATTTT.